This T cell receptor beta chain was recovered during a study of control samples from healthy donors and cancer patients. This CDR3 region has 16 residues. CDR1 and CDR2 from the germline V gene are SNHLY and FYNNEI. Trimming took 5 bases from V and 2 from J; bases not matched to a gene: 11. The data were produced by immunoSEQ multiplex PCR, yet TCRdb's version contains in-frame clones alone and is incomplete. The sample carries 400,000 to 450,000 clones, approximately 90% recorded once. V gene TRBV2 combines with J gene TRBJ2-7; 8 bases agree with TRBD1. The TCR comes from a man aged 40-55 years with head and neck cancer. Material for sequencing was PBMCs. CDR3 bases: TGTGCCAGCAGTTCAGAAGGGACAGGAGGAACCTACGAGCAGTACTTC. It translates to CASSSEGTGGTYEQYF.